Presented here are 14 T cell receptor beta chains from one specimen sequenced in a study of CD8+CD57+ T cells in acquired aplastic anemia. The template used for profiling TCR beta VDJ and CDR3 was genomic DNA. TCRdb reprocessed the reads via MiXCR and lists one record per CDR3 protein. Among about 270,000 distinct CDR3 sequences, roughly three fifths were seen once, and the ten largest hold 7% to 9%. Sequenced sample: sorted CD4+, CD8+, or CD8+CD57+ T cells (not recorded which) from PBMCs. These receptor sequences come from a human donor with severe aplastic anemia or a healthy control (not recorded which).

This clonotype appeared many times. V gene TRBV20-1 combines with J gene TRBJ2-7; D is perhaps TRBD1 (5 bases). CDR3 length equals 13 residues. Deletions cut 6 bases from V and 2 bases from J, with 14 bases between. CDR1 is DFQATT and CDR2 is SNEGSKA in the germline V gene (reference sequence). As DNA, the CDR3 is TGCAGTGCGTCCCGACCGGACACCTACGAGCAGTACTTC. Translating gives CSASRPDTYEQYF.

This sequence joins TRBV19 and TRBJ2-1, with 7 bases aligning to TRBD1. The V gene end was trimmed by 5 bases and the J gene end by 7 bases; junction bases not matched to a gene: 11. The CDR3 is made up of 15 amino acids. Germline CDR1 and CDR2: LNHDA and SQIVND (reference sequence). The CDR3 DNA is TGTGCCAGTAGTGCTAGTGGTCCACAGGGGAATGAGCAGTTCTTC. This codes for CASSASGPQGNEQFF. The full variable domain, completed using reference TRBV19 and TRBJ2-1, is DGGITQSPKYLFRKEGQNVTLSCEQNLNHDAMYWYRQDPGQGLRLIYYSQIVNDFQKGDIAEGYSVSREKKESFPLTVTSAQKNPTAFYLCASSASGPQGNEQFFGPGTRLTVL.

In nucleotides, the CDR3 is TGTGCCGCCGGGGACAGGACGAACACTGAAGCTTTCTTT. Amino acids: CAAGDRTNTEAFF. The J gene is TRBJ1-1, the V gene TRBV2; 8 positions match TRBD1. This CDR3 spans 13 amino acids. V was clipped by 11 bases and J by 1 base; unmatched bases: 6. Germline CDR1 SNHLY, CDR2 FYNNEI.

On this clonotype itself: The conserved phenylalanine or tryptophan is not found at the CDR3 terminus, so this likely reflects a read error. The chain is built from TRBV2 and TRBJ2-7; 10 nucleotides agree with TRBD2. CDR1 is SNHLY and CDR2 is FYNNEI in the germline V gene. The CDR3 loop spans 15 amino acids. V shed 4 bases, J shed 5 bases, and the junction held 8 bases outside the gene matches. CDR3 DNA: TGTGCCAGCAGTGTCCGGGCTAGCGGGGGCCACGAGCAGTACCTC. Protein: CASSVRASGGHEQYL.

The V gene is TRBV6-5, the J gene TRBJ2-3, with D unclear. Per the germline V gene, CDR1 is MNHEY and CDR2 is SVGAGI. The CDR3 consists of 14 residues. With 6 bases removed from V and 0 bases from J, the gap between germline ends came to 10 bases. The CDR3 loop reads CASRALASTDTQYF. The CDR3 DNA follows: TGTGCCAGCAGGGCGTTAGCTAGCACAGATACGCAGTATTTT.

The chain employs TRBV7-9 and TRBJ2-2; possibly TRBD1 for D (5 bases). V was shortened by 2 bases and J by 7 bases, with 11 bases between the two germline ends. CDR1 and CDR2 (germline): SEHNR, FQNEAQ (reference sequence). This CDR3 has 14 residues. The CDR3 reads CASSLSGANGELFF. The CDR3 DNA sequence: TGTGCCAGCAGCTTAAGTGGGGCAAACGGGGAGCTGTTTTTT.

The chain combines TRBV5-1 with TRBJ1-1; no clear D gene. The CDR3 has 13 amino acids. Trimming stripped 0 bases from V and 3 bases from J, with 6 bases between. CDR1 SGHRS and CDR2 YFSETQ come from the germline V gene. The CDR3 region has the DNA TGCGCCAGCAGCTTGGAGAGGGACACTGAAGCTTTCTTT. Translated, it gives CASSLERDTEAFF.

This clonotype was seen ten or more times. The DNA for the CDR3 is TGCAGTGCTAGTTCTCTCCTAGCGGTCTACAATGAGCAGTTCTTC. Translated: CSASSLLAVYNEQFF. The chain employs TRBV20-1 and TRBJ2-1, with TRBD2 matching over 7 bases. V shed 3 bases and J 3 bases; nucleotides not matched to a gene: 8. Germline V gene data show CDR1 as DFQATT and CDR2 as SNEGSKA (reference sequence). This CDR3 spans 15 amino acids.

The J gene is TRBJ1-2, the V gene TRBV6-5; D perhaps matches TRBD1 (5 bases). The CDR3 consists of 14 residues. V was cut by 2 bases and J by 4 bases, with 11 bases left in between. CDR1 and CDR2 (germline): MNHEY, SVGAGI. CDR3 DNA sequence: TGTGCCAGCAGTTACCGGGAGGGGATCTATGGCTACACCTTC. Translated: CASSYREGIYGYTF.

The chain links TRBV7-2 to TRBJ1-4; TRBD1 might be the D (6 bases). CDR1 is SGHTA and CDR2 is FQGNSA in the germline V gene. V was pared by 4 bases and J by 8 bases, with 8 bases between. The length of the CDR3 is 12 residues. The CDR3 loop reads CASSSDREKLFF. The CDR3 DNA is TGTGCCAGCAGCTCGGACAGAGAAAAACTGTTTTTT.

This chain links TRBV7-8 with TRBJ2-3; a weak D match, TRBD1 (6 bases). V lost 5 bases and J 2 bases, leaving 32 bases between the germline ends. The CDR3 is 21 amino acids. Germline V lookup: CDR1 SGHVS, CDR2 FQNEAQ. The CDR3 DNA reads as TGTGCCAGCAGCACCTCCCGGGACACGCTACACAGATCCCTAACCACAGATACGCAGTATTTT. Encoded protein: CASSTSRDTLHRSLTTDTQYF.

The CDR3 is CASSVVGGGAWGLDTQYF. The CDR3 DNA follows: TGTGCCAGCAGTGTGGTTGGGGGGGGGGCTTGGGGTCTCGATACGCAGTATTTT. The rearrangement uses TRBV6-4 and TRBJ2-3, with D perhaps TRBD2 (7 bases). The CDR3 extends over 18 amino acids. With 4 bases removed from V and 6 bases from J, the gap between germline ends came to 26 bases. Germline V gene sequence: CDR1 MRHNA, CDR2 SNTAGT.

Details on this clonotype: Compared with germline, one end of the junction differs, possibly owing to a read error. The chain links TRBV4-2 to TRBJ2-1; TRBD2 matches 11 bases. Germline assignment: CDR1 LGHNA and CDR2 YNFKEQ. The CDR3 consists of 17 residues. The CDR3 DNA sequence: TGTGCCAGCGGCCAAGAGACTAGCGGGGACTCCTACAATGAGCAGTTCTTC. It encodes CASGQETSGDSYNEQFF.

The rearrangement uses TRBV25-1 and TRBJ1-1, with a weak D call TRBD1 (6 bases). The CDR3 covers 16 residues. The germline gives CDR1 MGHDK, CDR2 SYGVNS. The V gene lost 3 bases and the J gene lost 3 bases, with 17 bases spanning the gap. The CDR3 DNA reads as TGTGCCAGCAGTGACCAGCTCCAGGGGAGGCACACTGAAGCTTTCTTT. It codes for CASSDQLQGRHTEAFF.